A single sample is the source of the 23 T cell receptor beta chains below, sequenced in a study of cytomegalovirus exposure and HLA in healthy donors. Measured with immunoSEQ multiplex PCR; TCRdb has only the in-frame clones, and not every one. Of a few hundred thousand clones in the sample, 90% were seen once. The sample consisted of PBMCs. These receptors were obtained from a woman aged 18-35 years in good health and CMV-seronegative.

The V and J genes are TRBV4-2 and TRBJ1-2, with 9 bases aligning to TRBD1. CDR1 is LGHNA, CDR2 YNFKEQ, per germline. Trimming cost V 0 bases and J 4 bases; bases outside gene matches: 3. The length of the CDR3 is 15 residues. DNA for the CDR3: TGTGCCAGCAGCCAAGAGGGGACAGGGATCTATGGCTACACCTTC. Protein product: CASSQEGTGIYGYTF.

This chain uses TRBV4-1 with TRBJ2-1, with D maybe TRBD2 (5 bases). The CDR3 loop spans 16 amino acids. From germline, CDR1 is MGHRA and CDR2 YSYEKL. The V end lost 1 base, the J end lost 7 bases, and 17 bases lay between the germline ends. This CDR3 reads CASSQGPTIYLNEQFF. The CDR3 coding sequence is TGCGCCAGCAGCCAAGGCCCGACTATTTATCTGAATGAGCAGTTCTTC.

The chain is built from TRBV2 and TRBJ2-6; no definite D call. CDR3 length equals 15 residues. Trimming removed 6 bases at V and 3 bases at J, with 12 bases between. CDR1 SNHLY and CDR2 FYNNEI come from the germline V gene. CDR3: CASSRVTGGANVLTF. The CDR3 region has the DNA TGTGCCAGCAGCCGAGTCACGGGTGGGGCCAACGTCCTGACTTTC.

This chain joins TRBV5-1 and TRBJ2-7, with 9 bases lining up with TRBD1. V lost 5 bases and J lost 6; bases outside the gene matches: 3. This CDR3 is built from 12 residues. Germline lookup yields CDR1 SGHRS and CDR2 YFSETQ. The CDR3 here is CASSRDRVEQYF. DNA of the CDR3: TGCGCCAGCAGTCGGGACAGGGTCGAGCAGTACTTC.

V gene TRBV14 combines with J gene TRBJ1-2; D gene unclear. Between the trimmed V and J ends, which lost 0 bases and 5 bases, there was a span of 13 bases. The CDR3 runs to 15 residues. Germline CDR1 and CDR2: SGHDN and FVKESK. The CDR3 DNA sequence: TGTGCCAGCAGCCAAGATCACGTCTGGACTTATGGCTACACCTTC. Residues: CASSQDHVWTYGYTF.

Here the CDR3 reads CASSQWQGNTEAFF. The DNA for the CDR3 is TGTGCCAGCAGCCAATGGCAGGGGAACACTGAAGCTTTCTTT. This sequence joins TRBV4-2 and TRBJ1-1, with D tentatively TRBD1 (5 bases). V lost 2 bases, J lost 1 base, and 8 bases lay in between. Germline-derived CDR1 and CDR2 are LGHNA and YNFKEQ. The CDR3 is 14 residues long.

This clone was counted only a few times. V usage is TRBV7-9 and J usage is TRBJ1-2; tentative D call: TRBD1 (6 bases). The germline V gene encodes CDR1 SEHNR and CDR2 FQNEAQ (reference sequence). V was shortened by 5 bases and J by 6 bases, with 22 bases between the two germline ends. The CDR3 runs to 16 residues. Here the CDR3 DNA reads TGTGCCAGCAGCCCCCAAAATACCGGACAGTCCCATGGCTACACCTTC. It codes for CASSPQNTGQSHGYTF. The variable domain in full, completed from reference TRBV7-9 and TRBJ1-2, reads DTGVSQNPRHKITKRGQNVTFRCDPISEHNRLYWYRQTLGQGPEFLTYFQNEAQLEKSRLLSDRFSAERPKGSFSTLEIQRTEQGDSAMYLCASSPQNTGQSHGYTFGSGTRLTVV.

Regarding this clone: The junction shows a germline mismatch at one end, possibly a read error. The chain couples TRBV6-5 to TRBJ1-5; D uncertain. The V gene's germline CDR1 is MNHEY and CDR2 SVGAGI. There are 11 residues in the CDR3. The CDR3 sequence: CASSSTQPQHF. CDR3 DNA sequence: TGTGCCAGCAGTAGCACTCAGCCCCAGCATTTT.

This clone was counted once. The gene calls are TRBV27 and TRBJ2-5, with TRBD2 identical over 11 bases. CDR3 length equals 15 residues. Germline V gene sequence: CDR1 MNHEY, CDR2 SMNVEV (reference sequence). V shed 6 bases, J shed 5 bases, and the junction held 8 bases outside the gene matches. The CDR3 loop is CASSFLSGGAETQYF. CDR3 sequence (DNA): TGTGCCAGCAGCTTCCTTAGCGGGGGGGCGGAGACCCAGTACTTC.

The J gene is TRBJ1-1, the V gene TRBV7-9; D unclear. The CDR3 consists of 12 residues. V gave up 2 bases and J gave up 5 bases, with 6 bases separating them. Germline V gene lookup returns CDR1 SEHNR and CDR2 FQNEAQ (reference sequence). CDR3 in DNA: TGTGCCAGCAGCTTACCACAGACTGAAGCTTTCTTT. Its translation: CASSLPQTEAFF. The whole variable domain, remainder taken from reference TRBV7-9 and TRBJ1-1, is DTGVSQNPRHKITKRGQNVTFRCDPISEHNRLYWYRQTLGQGPEFLTYFQNEAQLEKSRLLSDRFSAERPKGSFSTLEIQRTEQGDSAMYLCASSLPQTEAFFGQGTRLTVV.

The chain couples TRBV5-1 to TRBJ1-5; TRBD1 is a possible D gene (5 bases). Trimming shortened V by 2 bases and J by 3 bases, and 9 bases separated the two germline ends. CDR1 SGHRS and CDR2 YFSETQ come from the germline V gene. The CDR3 covers 14 residues. As DNA, the CDR3 is TGCGCCAGCAGCTTTGGGGGGAACAATCAGCCCCAGCATTTT. It is translated as CASSFGGNNQPQHF.

J is TRBJ1-1 and V is TRBV5-1; D possibly corresponds to TRBD1 (6 bases). Germline V gene data show CDR1 as SGHRS and CDR2 as YFSETQ. V lost 0 bases, J lost 4 bases, and 10 bases lay in between. The CDR3 sequence is 14 residues long. CDR3: CASSLEGGPTEAFF. DNA of the CDR3: TGCGCCAGCAGCTTGGAGGGGGGGCCCACTGAAGCTTTCTTT.

The rearrangement links TRBV4-1 to TRBJ2-1, with TRBD1 matching 9 bases. Trimming at V came to 4 bases and at J to 0 bases, leaving 7 bases not matched to a gene. Per the germline V gene, CDR1 is MGHRA and CDR2 is YSYEKL. The CDR3 contains 17 residues. In DNA form, the CDR3 reads TGCGCCAGCAGCCGAATACAGGGGGCAAGCTCCTACAATGAGCAGTTCTTC. Its protein product is CASSRIQGASSYNEQFF.

This rearrangement joins TRBV6-5 to TRBJ1-5; 10 nucleotides agree with TRBD1. Germline assignment: CDR1 MNHEY and CDR2 SVGAGI. The CDR3 length is 15 residues. The V segment lost 4 bases and the J segment 3 bases; nucleotides outside the gene matches: 3. The CDR3 region has the DNA TGTGCCAGCAGTTCGGGACAGGGGATCAATCAGCCCCAGCATTTT. Encoded protein: CASSSGQGINQPQHF.

This clone was recorded only once. This chain joins TRBV29-1 and TRBJ2-5, with no clear D. CDR1 SQVTM and CDR2 ANQGSEA come from the germline V gene. CDR3 length: 11 amino acids. V gave up 7 bases and J gave up 0 bases, with 6 bases separating them. The CDR3 protein is CSALYQETQYF. The CDR3 region has the DNA TGCAGCGCTTTGTACCAAGAGACCCAGTACTTC.

V usage is TRBV10-3 and J usage is TRBJ1-1; a possible D gene is TRBD1 (5 bases). Germline V CDR1 and CDR2: ENHRY, SYGVKD. The V end lost 6 bases, the J end lost 5 bases, and 7 bases lay between the germline ends. The CDR3 runs to 11 residues. This chain's CDR3 is CAISGGTEAFF. CDR3 bases: TGTGCCATCAGCGGGGGGACTGAAGCTTTCTTT.

The V gene is TRBV14, the J gene TRBJ1-1; tentatively, D is TRBD1 (5 bases). V lost 2 bases and J 2 bases, leaving 18 bases between the germline ends. This CDR3 spans 17 amino acids. Germline CDR1 reads SGHDN; CDR2 reads FVKESK. CDR3 sequence reads: CASSQLYRTRSNTEAFF. The DNA of the CDR3 is TGTGCCAGCAGCCAACTGTACAGGACACGGTCCAACACTGAAGCTTTCTTT. The full variable domain, rest sourced from reference TRBV14 and TRBJ1-1, is EAGVTQFPSHSVIEKGQTVTLRCDPISGHDNLYWYRRVMGKEIKFLLHFVKESKQDESGMPNNRFLAERTGGTYSTLKVQPAELEDSGVYFCASSQLYRTRSNTEAFFGQGTRLTVV.

This clone has only one observation. The rearrangement links TRBV19 to TRBJ2-1, with 8 bases fitting TRBD1. V trimming: 3 bases; J trimming: 8 bases; junction bases outside the gene matches: 9. This CDR3 has 15 residues. CDR1 is LNHDA and CDR2 is SQIVND in the germline V gene (reference sequence). CDR3 region: CASSMTGQAWDEQFF. CDR3 coding DNA: TGTGCCAGTAGTATGACGGGACAGGCCTGGGATGAGCAGTTCTTC. Looking up the rest from reference TRBV19 and TRBJ2-1 gives the full variable domain: DGGITQSPKYLFRKEGQNVTLSCEQNLNHDAMYWYRQDPGQGLRLIYYSQIVNDFQKGDIAEGYSVSREKKESFPLTVTSAQKNPTAFYLCASSMTGQAWDEQFFGPGTRLTVL.

V is TRBV7-2 and J is TRBJ1-1; no clear D gene. V was clipped by 1 base and J by 1 base, with 7 bases between them. Germline CDR1 reads SGHTA; CDR2 reads FQGNSA. There are 14 residues in the CDR3. DNA of the CDR3: TGTGCCAGCAGCTTAGAACGGGGGAACACTGAAGCTTTCTTT. This sequence encodes CASSLERGNTEAFF.

The CDR3 sequence is CASSPIWPGDANTEAFF. CDR3 nucleotide sequence: TGTGCCAGCAGCCCGATTTGGCCCGGAGATGCGAACACTGAAGCTTTCTTT. This rearrangement joins TRBV28 to TRBJ1-1; D remains ambiguous. Trimming took off 6 bases at V and 1 base at J, with 21 bases between the two ends. There are 17 residues in the CDR3. The germline CDR1 and CDR2 sequences are MDHEN and SYDVKM.

J is TRBJ2-7 and V is TRBV18; 10 bases fit TRBD1. Germline V lookup: CDR1 KGHSH, CDR2 LQKENI. The CDR3 contains 19 residues. J lost 3 bases, V lost 1 base, and 15 bases had no gene match. In DNA, the CDR3 is TGTGCCAGCTCACCACGGGGGGCGACCGGGACAGGGGTTTTCTACGAGCAGTACGTC. Translated: CASSPRGATGTGVFYEQYV.

This clone was detected only once. The gene calls are TRBV6-1 and TRBJ2-5, with TRBD1 matching over 9 bases. Germline-derived CDR1 and CDR2 are MNHNS and SASEGT. There are 14 residues in the CDR3. V was clipped by 6 bases and J by 4 bases; unmatched bases: 6. As DNA, the CDR3 is TGTGCCAGCAGACAGAACAGGGGGCGAGAGACCCAGTACTTC. This codes for CASRQNRGRETQYF.

The V and J genes are TRBV11-2 and TRBJ1-5, with D maybe TRBD1 (6 bases). V lost 5 bases to trimming and J lost 5 bases, with 22 bases between them. The germline gives CDR1 SGHAT, CDR2 FQNNGV. This CDR3 is built from 17 residues. CDR3 region: CASSPGQPLSVDQPQHF. The CDR3 DNA reads TGTGCCAGCAGCCCAGGACAGCCGCTCAGTGTGGATCAGCCCCAGCATTTT. Using reference TRBV11-2 and TRBJ1-5 for the parts outside the CDR3, the full variable domain is EAGVAQSPRYKIIEKRQSVAFWCNPISGHATLYWYQQILGQGPKLLIQFQNNGVVDDSQLPKDRFSAERLKGVDSTLKIQPAKLEDSAVYLCASSPGQPLSVDQPQHFGDGTRLSIL.